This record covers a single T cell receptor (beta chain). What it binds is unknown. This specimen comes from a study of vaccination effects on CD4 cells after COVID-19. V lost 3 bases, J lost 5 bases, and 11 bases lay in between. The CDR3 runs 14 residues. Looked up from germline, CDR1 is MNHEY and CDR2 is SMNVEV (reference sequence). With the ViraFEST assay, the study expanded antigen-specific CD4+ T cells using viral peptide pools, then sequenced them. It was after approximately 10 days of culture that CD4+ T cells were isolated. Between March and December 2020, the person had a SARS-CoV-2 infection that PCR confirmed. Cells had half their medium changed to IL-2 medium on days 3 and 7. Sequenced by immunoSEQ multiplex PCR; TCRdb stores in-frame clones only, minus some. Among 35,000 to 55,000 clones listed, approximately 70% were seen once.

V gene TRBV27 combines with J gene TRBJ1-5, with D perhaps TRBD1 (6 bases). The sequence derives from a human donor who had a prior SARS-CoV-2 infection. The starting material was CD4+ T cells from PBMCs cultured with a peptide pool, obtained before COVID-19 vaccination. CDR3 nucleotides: TGTGCCAGCAGTTTCCGGGCAGGGGATCAGCCCCAGCATTTT. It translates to CASSFRAGDQPQHF.